This T cell receptor (beta chain) was sequenced in a study of graft-versus-host responses after intestinal transplantation. Study-wide points: Investigators detected GvH clones in recipient marrow, with some emerging earlier in ileum or blood.

Germline CDR1 reads MGHRA; CDR2 reads YSYEKL. V was pared by 1 base and J by 0 bases, with 19 bases between. The CDR3 has 18 amino acids. Assay: immunoSEQ multiplex PCR; the TCRdb copy retains only in-frame clones and omits some. The data hold tens of thousands of clones, with around 92% observed a single time. This clone was seen only once. The antigen is not known. The rearrangement uses TRBV4-1 and TRBJ2-7; tentative D call: TRBD2 (6 bases). This TCR was sampled from a human donor who received an intestinal transplant. Sequencing used unstimulated CD8+ T cells sorted from spleen or lymph node cells, obtained before intestinal transplant. CDR3 bases: TGCGCCAGCAGCCAAGGCGGGGCTACGGGCCGAGACTCCTACGAGCAGTACTTC. It translates to CASSQGGATGRDSYEQYF.